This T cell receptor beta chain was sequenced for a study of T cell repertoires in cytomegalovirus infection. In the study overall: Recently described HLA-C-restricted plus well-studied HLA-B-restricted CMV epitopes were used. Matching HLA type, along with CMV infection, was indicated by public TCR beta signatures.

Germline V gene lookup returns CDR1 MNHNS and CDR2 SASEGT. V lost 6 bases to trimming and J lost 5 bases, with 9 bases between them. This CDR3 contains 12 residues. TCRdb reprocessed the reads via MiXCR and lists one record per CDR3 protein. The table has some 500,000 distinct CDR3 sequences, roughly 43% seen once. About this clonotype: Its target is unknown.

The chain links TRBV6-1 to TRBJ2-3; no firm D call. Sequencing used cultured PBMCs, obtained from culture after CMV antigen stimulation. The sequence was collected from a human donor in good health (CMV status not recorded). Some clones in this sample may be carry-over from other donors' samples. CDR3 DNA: TGTGCCAGCAGGGGCATAGTAGATACGCAGTATTTT. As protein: CASRGIVDTQYF.